This entry lists 23 T cell receptor beta chains sequenced from one sample in a study of beta chain features in type 1 diabetes. These receptors' antigens are unknown. Sequencing targeted expressed TCRB transcripts, as all isolated RNA had been reverse transcribed. Measured with immunoSEQ multiplex PCR; TCRdb has only the in-frame clones, and not every one. In the table there are about 160,000 clones, about 8.3% of which are singletons. Findings and limits, study-wide: Shorter TCRB CDR3s, moderately but significantly so, were found in Type 1 diabetes patients in all four CD4+ subsets.

Sequencing used central memory CD4+ T cells from blood. Source of these receptors: a woman younger than 35 with type 1 diabetes.

In this sample, this clone turned up a few times. The chain links TRBV5-1 to TRBJ2-3, with 8 bases matching TRBD2. This CDR3 is built from 14 residues. Germline CDR1 reads SGHRS; CDR2 reads YFSETQ. V lost 8 bases, J lost 5 bases, and 10 bases stayed unmatched. The CDR3 DNA reads TGCGCCAGTAGGCCCGGGGGGGACGAAGATACGCAGTATTTT. It codes for CASRPGGDEDTQYF.

This clone was picked up a small number of times. The gene calls are TRBV4-2 and TRBJ1-5; 8 bases are a match to TRBD1. Per the germline V gene, CDR1 is LGHNA and CDR2 is YNFKEQ. The V segment lost 5 bases and the J segment 1 base; nucleotides outside the gene matches: 4. The CDR3 loop spans 15 amino acids. DNA for the CDR3: TGTGCCAGCAGCACACAGGGGGAGAGCAATCAGCCCCAGCATTTT. Translating it yields CASSTQGESNQPQHF.

This chain connects TRBV18 to TRBJ2-1; D possibly corresponds to TRBD2 (6 bases). Germline loops: CDR1 KGHSH, CDR2 LQKENI. V shed 2 bases and J shed 4 bases, with 9 bases lying between them. The CDR3 spans 14 residues. The DNA for the CDR3 is TGTGCCAGCTCACCAGGAGGGGTATACAATGAGCAGTTCTTC. Its protein is CASSPGGVYNEQFF.

Only a few counts were recorded for this clone. This sequence joins TRBV5-6 and TRBJ2-7; the D gene is possibly TRBD1 (5 bases). CDR1 is SGHDT, CDR2 YYEEEE, per germline. The CDR3 covers 12 residues. Between the trimmed V and J ends, which lost 4 bases and 4 bases, there was a span of 9 bases. CDR3 in DNA: TGTGCCAGCAGCGTCAGGGTTTACGAGCAGTACTTC. Translation gives CASSVRVYEQYF.

The V call is TRBV19, the J call TRBJ2-7; TRBD1 agrees at 10 bases. Trimming at V came to 5 bases and at J to 2 bases, leaving 6 bases not matched to a gene. This CDR3 is built from 15 residues. Germline assignment: CDR1 LNHDA and CDR2 SQIVND (reference sequence). The CDR3 here is CASSGTTGGPYEQYF. DNA of the CDR3: TGTGCCAGTAGTGGAACGACAGGGGGCCCCTACGAGCAGTACTTC.

This clone has only a few counts. The chain combines TRBV10-3 with TRBJ2-7, with TRBD2 as a possible D gene (5 bases). The CDR3 is 13 residues long. V was clipped by 5 bases and J by 3 bases, with 11 bases between them. Germline V gives CDR1 ENHRY, CDR2 SYGVKD. The CDR3 sequence is CAISLLEGYEQYF. CDR3 nucleotides: TGTGCCATCAGTCTACTAGAAGGCTACGAGCAGTACTTC.

Only a few counts were recorded for this clone. The chain is built from TRBV18 and TRBJ1-1; D perhaps matches TRBD1 (5 bases). The germline V gene encodes CDR1 KGHSH and CDR2 LQKENI. Trimming left V 5 bases short and J 5 bases short, with 9 bases between. The CDR3 covers 12 residues. CDR3 protein: CASSEGRTEAFF. CDR3 sequence (DNA): TGTGCCAGCTCAGAGGGGAGGACTGAAGCTTTCTTT.

This clone was counted between two and nine times. J is TRBJ1-3 and V is TRBV5-4; no definite D call. Germline values: CDR1 SGHNT, CDR2 YYREEE (reference sequence). This CDR3 region has 13 residues. The V gene lost 2 bases and the J gene lost 4 bases, with 7 bases spanning the gap. CDR3 loop: CASSFSHGNTIYF. The CDR3 DNA reads TGTGCCAGCAGCTTCAGTCACGGAAACACCATATATTTT.

The rearrangement uses TRBV27 and TRBJ1-5, with D uncertain. CDR1 is MNHEY and CDR2 is SMNVEV in the germline V gene (reference sequence). The CDR3 spans 13 residues. V lost 6 bases, J lost 0 bases, and 6 bases lay in between. DNA for the CDR3: TGTGCCAGCAGCGGGTATAGCAATCAGCCCCAGCATTTT. Translation gives CASSGYSNQPQHF.

This clone was detected a few times. This rearrangement joins TRBV7-8 to TRBJ1-5; 7 bases line up with TRBD1. This CDR3 has 13 amino acids. From germline, CDR1 is SGHVS and CDR2 FQNEAQ. The J segment lost 5 bases and the V segment lost 4 bases, leaving 2 bases of the junction unmatched. The CDR3 DNA reads TGTGCCAGCAGCTCAGACAGGGATCAGCCCCAGCATTTT. Protein sequence: CASSSDRDQPQHF.

The chain employs TRBV4-1 and TRBJ2-7; TRBD2 aligns across 7 bases. The V and J ends lost 1 base and 5 bases, in that order; junction bases with no gene match: 8. Germline values: CDR1 MGHRA, CDR2 YSYEKL. This CDR3 is built from 15 residues. CDR3 amino acids: CASSQAGSGTNEQYF. CDR3 sequence (DNA): TGCGCCAGCAGCCAAGCGGGGAGCGGGACCAACGAGCAGTACTTC.

This clone has a handful of counts. The chain carries TRBV18 and TRBJ2-7, with a tentative D call TRBD2 (6 bases). Germline V gene data show CDR1 as KGHSH and CDR2 as LQKENI. Trimming cost V 5 bases and J 2 bases, with 13 bases left between them. The CDR3 is made up of 14 amino acids. The CDR3 protein is CASSTRDLAYEQYF. Here the CDR3 DNA reads TGTGCCAGCTCAACCCGGGACTTAGCCTACGAGCAGTACTTC.

The V and J genes are TRBV11-3 and TRBJ2-1, with TRBD2 matching over 10 bases. V lost 5 bases and J lost 5; bases outside the gene matches: 3. The CDR3 is 14 residues long. Germline CDR1 is SGHNT and CDR2 is YENEEA. The CDR3 nucleotides are TGTGCCAGCAGCCTAGCGGGAGCCAACAATGAGCAGTTCTTC. Its translation is CASSLAGANNEQFF.

The chain is built from TRBV4-2 and TRBJ2-6; 12 bases are shared with TRBD1. Germline assignment: CDR1 LGHNA and CDR2 YNFKEQ. The CDR3 covers 18 residues. V trimming: 3 bases; J trimming: 3 bases; junction bases outside the gene matches: 6. CDR3 sequence (DNA): TGTGCCAGCAGCCAGCCGGGACAGGGGGCGCTTGGGGCCAACGTCCTGACTTTC. The encoded protein is CASSQPGQGALGANVLTF.

This rearrangement joins TRBV19 to TRBJ2-1, with D possibly being TRBD2 (6 bases). This CDR3 comprises 15 residues. CDR1 is LNHDA, CDR2 SQIVND, per germline (reference sequence). With 9 bases removed from V and 2 bases from J, the gap between germline ends came to 17 bases. CDR3 sequence: CASREAGVTYNEQFF. CDR3 coding DNA: TGTGCCAGCAGAGAAGCGGGCGTAACCTACAATGAGCAGTTCTTC. Full variable domain (outside the CDR3, taken from reference TRBV19 and TRBJ2-1): DGGITQSPKYLFRKEGQNVTLSCEQNLNHDAMYWYRQDPGQGLRLIYYSQIVNDFQKGDIAEGYSVSREKKESFPLTVTSAQKNPTAFYLCASREAGVTYNEQFFGPGTRLTVL.

This clone was seen once. The chain has TRBV5-1 and TRBJ2-3, with D possibly being TRBD1 (6 bases). Looked up from germline, CDR1 is SGHRS and CDR2 is YFSETQ. Trimming shortened V by 1 base and J by 2 bases, and 14 bases separated the two germline ends. The CDR3 is 16 residues long. Written as DNA, the CDR3 is TGCGCCAGCAGCTTGCGTCCGGGACAAATCACAGATACGCAGTATTTT. It is translated as CASSLRPGQITDTQYF.

This clone turned up a few times. This chain joins TRBV4-2 and TRBJ2-7, with a possible D match to TRBD1 (6 bases). Germline values: CDR1 LGHNA, CDR2 YNFKEQ. The CDR3 length is 13 residues. V gave up 3 bases and J gave up 3 bases, with 9 bases separating them. Here the CDR3 DNA reads TGTGCCAGCAGCCAGGACAGAGACTACGAGCAGTACTTC. It specifies CASSQDRDYEQYF.

A few counts support this clone. This chain uses TRBV6-1 with TRBJ2-7; 7 bases fit TRBD2. V shed 7 bases, J shed 4 bases, and the junction held 7 bases outside the gene matches. The CDR3 has 13 amino acids. CDR1 is MNHNS and CDR2 is SASEGT in the germline V gene. The CDR3 bases are TGTGCCAGCACCGGTCAGGGAGGGTACGAGCAGTACTTC. Its protein is CASTGQGGYEQYF.

The V gene is TRBV11-2, the J gene TRBJ1-4; D remains unclear. This CDR3 is 12 amino acids long. Germline-derived CDR1 and CDR2 are SGHAT and FQNNGV. Deletions cut 1 base from V and 15 bases from J, with 12 bases between. DNA for the CDR3: TGTGCCAGCAGCTTAGGGGCGGGGAATATGTTTTTT. Translation gives CASSLGAGNMFF.

This clone turned up a few times. The chain recombines TRBV6-5 with TRBJ1-2, with TRBD1 matching over 8 bases. The CDR3 sequence is 11 residues long. CDR1 is MNHEY, CDR2 SVGAGI, per germline. The trim removed 5 bases at V and 11 bases at J, leaving 4 bases unmatched. As DNA, the CDR3 is TGTGCCAGCAGTGGACAGGGCAGATACACCTTC. It encodes CASSGQGRYTF.

This clone was seen ten or more times. This rearrangement joins TRBV11-1 to TRBJ2-1; TRBD2 might be the D (6 bases). CDR1 is SGHAT, CDR2 FQDESV, per germline (reference sequence). V dropped 3 bases and J dropped 7 bases, with 10 bases sitting between them. The CDR3 sequence is 13 residues long. The CDR3 DNA is TGTGCCAGCAGCTTCCGACTAGTGAATGAGCAGTTCTTC. Amino acid sequence: CASSFRLVNEQFF.

The chain couples TRBV30 to TRBJ2-5; D gene unclear. This CDR3 is built from 12 residues. Germline CDR1 is GTSNPN and CDR2 is SVGIG (reference sequence). The V end was cut by 0 bases, the J end by 4 bases, with 6 bases between. CDR3 nucleotide sequence: TGTGCCTGGAGTGTATCTGTAGAGACCCAGTACTTC. Residues: CAWSVSVETQYF.

V usage is TRBV28 and J usage is TRBJ1-2; unclear D gene. Germline assignment: CDR1 MDHEN and CDR2 SYDVKM. V lost 6 bases to trimming and J lost 2 bases, with 10 bases between them. This CDR3 is built from 13 residues. The CDR3 region is CASREAGNYGYTF. The CDR3, as DNA: TGTGCCAGCAGGGAGGCAGGCAACTATGGCTACACCTTC.